Each of the 22 T cell receptor beta chains below was sequenced from the same sample in a study of T-cell reconstitution after alpha-beta-depleted transplantation in children. Molecular barcoding with unique molecular identifiers was used for the TCRbeta library. TCRdb reprocessed the PCR reads with MiXCR, giving one entry per CDR3 protein. Of about 440,000 distinct CDR3 sequences in the sample, 43% were seen once. Sequenced material: PBMCs, taken before TCRalphabeta/CD19-depleted stem cell transplant. These receptors originate from a girl aged 2-10 years with aplastic anemia, due to receive a stem cell transplant.

The chain has TRBV28 and TRBJ2-7; 8 nucleotides line up with TRBD2. Germline V lookup: CDR1 MDHEN, CDR2 SYDVKM. The V and J ends lost 3 bases and 3 bases, in that order; junction bases with no gene match: 10. The CDR3 length is 16 residues. The CDR3 nucleotides read TGTGCCAGCAGTTTGAGGCTAGCGGGTCCAGACTACGAGCAGTACTTC. Its translation is CASSLRLAGPDYEQYF. Full variable domain (remainder filled in from reference TRBV28 and TRBJ2-7): DVKVTQSSRYLVKRTGEKVFLECVQDMDHENMFWYRQDPGLGLRLIYFSYDVKMKEKGDIPEGYSVSREKKERFSLILESASTNQTSMYLCASSLRLAGPDYEQYFGPGTRLTVT.

This clonotype was observed at least ten times. The chain couples TRBV7-2 to TRBJ2-7, with D tentatively TRBD2 (5 bases). V gave up 3 bases and J gave up 7 bases, with 10 bases separating them. The CDR3 covers 12 residues. The germline V gene encodes CDR1 SGHTA and CDR2 FQGNSA. CDR3 loop: CASSFDSVEQYF. CDR3 in DNA: TGTGCCAGCAGCTTCGATAGCGTAGAGCAGTACTTC.

A single count supports this clonotype. The chain couples TRBV20-1 to TRBJ1-5; maybe TRBD1 (5 bases). The V end lost 2 bases, the J end lost 7 bases, and 15 bases lay between the germline ends. This CDR3 region has 14 residues. Germline-derived CDR1 and CDR2 are DFQATT and SNEGSKA (reference sequence). CDR3 region: CSARQGAQGQPQHF. CDR3 nucleotide sequence: TGCAGTGCTAGACAAGGGGCGCAAGGACAGCCCCAGCATTTT.

This clonotype was picked up a small number of times. The chain joins TRBV20-1 to TRBJ1-5; the D is unclear. V dropped 5 bases and J dropped 2 bases, with 16 bases sitting between them. The CDR3 totals 15 residues. Germline-derived CDR1 and CDR2 are DFQATT and SNEGSKA (reference sequence). The CDR3 DNA reads TGCAGTGCTGGGAGGCGACTAGCTGGCAATCAGCCCCAGCATTTT. Translated, it gives CSAGRRLAGNQPQHF.

The rearrangement links TRBV7-9 to TRBJ2-7, with D possibly TRBD2 on 6 matching bases. Trimming took off 6 bases at V and 6 bases at J, with 15 bases between the two ends. The CDR3 covers 13 residues. In germline, CDR1 is SEHNR, CDR2 FQNEAQ (reference sequence). The CDR3, as DNA: TGTGCCAGCAGGGCGGAGAGCGGGCCCGAGCAGTACTTC. This gives the protein CASRAESGPEQYF.

This clonotype has a count of ten or more. The chain has TRBV18 and TRBJ2-5; tentatively, D is TRBD2 (6 bases). Deletions cut 2 bases from V and 4 bases from J, with 8 bases between. This CDR3 is 13 amino acids long. Germline V gene data show CDR1 as KGHSH and CDR2 as LQKENI. The CDR3 is CASSPSLAETQYF. DNA of the CDR3: TGTGCCAGCTCACCATCACTAGCAGAGACCCAGTACTTC. Variable domain in full (rest from reference TRBV18 and TRBJ2-5): NAGVMQNPRHLVRRRGQEARLRCSPMKGHSHVYWYRQLPEEGLKFMVYLQKENIIDESGMPKERFSAEFPKEGPSILRIQQVVRGDSAAYFCASSPSLAETQYFGPGTRLLVL.

The DNA for the CDR3 is TGCGCCAGCAGCTTGGATGGGACTTTAGAGAATGAGCAGTTCTTC. Amino acid sequence: CASSLDGTLENEQFF. The chain carries TRBV5-1 and TRBJ2-1; possibly TRBD2 for D (6 bases). CDR1 is SGHRS, CDR2 YFSETQ, per germline. This CDR3 is built from 15 residues. V gave up 0 bases and J gave up 7 bases, with 14 bases separating them.

The chain joins TRBV4-2 to TRBJ2-1; 7 bases align to TRBD2. With V trimmed by 0 bases and J by 7 bases, 6 bases remained unmatched. The CDR3 length is 15 residues. Looked up from germline, CDR1 is LGHNA and CDR2 is YNFKEQ. The CDR3 reads CASSQEERGGNEQFF. The CDR3 DNA follows: TGTGCCAGCAGCCAAGAGGAGCGGGGAGGAAATGAGCAGTTCTTC.

This clonotype was observed at least ten times. The chain uses TRBV20-1 and TRBJ2-7, with 11 bases aligning to TRBD2. V lost 1 base to trimming and J lost 0 bases; unmatched junction nucleotides: 5. The CDR3 contains 16 residues. Looked up from germline, CDR1 is DFQATT and CDR2 is SNEGSKA (reference sequence). DNA for the CDR3: TGCAGTGCTAGAGGGACTAGCGGGCCAAACTCCTACGAGCAGTACTTC. It translates to CSARGTSGPNSYEQYF.

There are many counts of this clonotype. The CDR3 DNA is TGTGCCAGCAGTTTAGGAGCGAGAAGGCTTTGGGAGCAGTACTTC. Its protein is CASSLGARRLWEQYF. The gene calls are TRBV12-3 or TRBV12-4 and TRBJ2-7; no reliable D call. V lost 1 base and J 7 bases, leaving 17 bases between the germline ends. The CDR3 sequence is 15 residues long.

The V gene is TRBV19, the J gene TRBJ2-5; a weak D match, TRBD1 (6 bases). The CDR3 loop spans 13 amino acids. V was pared by 6 bases and J by 3 bases, with 11 bases between. Germline V gene lookup returns CDR1 LNHDA and CDR2 SQIVND (reference sequence). The CDR3 spells CASSDQGKETQYF. The CDR3, as DNA: TGTGCCAGTAGCGACCAGGGGAAAGAGACCCAGTACTTC.

The chain links TRBV5-1 to TRBJ2-1, with 10 positions matching TRBD2. The CDR3 has 15 residues. CDR1 and CDR2 (germline): SGHRS, YFSETQ. The trim removed 1 base at V and 7 bases at J, leaving 5 bases unmatched. The CDR3 sequence is CASSLPYSGGNEQFF. The DNA for the CDR3 is TGCGCCAGCAGCTTGCCGTATAGCGGGGGGAATGAGCAGTTCTTC. The full variable domain, with the rest looked up from reference TRBV5-1 and TRBJ2-1, is KAGVTQTPRYLIKTRGQQVTLSCSPISGHRSVSWYQQTPGQGLQFLFEYFSETQRNKGNFPGRFSGRQFSNSRSEMNVSTLELGDSALYLCASSLPYSGGNEQFFGPGTRLTVL.

This clonotype was picked up a small number of times. The chain is built from TRBV12-3 or TRBV12-4 and TRBJ2-7, with D possibly TRBD2 on 6 matching bases. The CDR3 is 16 amino acids. V dropped 5 bases and J dropped 0 bases, with 17 bases sitting between them. The CDR3 is CASSDLGSGPSYEQYF. As DNA, the CDR3 is TGTGCCAGCAGTGACCTGGGTAGCGGTCCCTCCTACGAGCAGTACTTC.

This chain joins TRBV7-8 and TRBJ2-7, with a tentative D call TRBD2 (6 bases). The CDR3 consists of 15 residues. Germline V lookup: CDR1 SGHVS, CDR2 FQNEAQ. Deletions cut 1 base from V and 3 bases from J, with 13 bases between. The chain's CDR3 is CASSLGVAGSYEQYF. The CDR3 DNA sequence: TGTGCCAGCAGCTTAGGTGTTGCCGGGAGCTACGAGCAGTACTTC.

V is TRBV11-1 and J is TRBJ2-7; possibly TRBD1 or TRBD2 for D (5 bases each). V was trimmed by 5 bases and J by 0 bases, leaving 14 bases between them. Germline CDR1 reads SGHAT; CDR2 reads FQDESV (reference sequence). This CDR3 comprises 15 residues. The CDR3 nucleotides read TGTGCCAGCAGCCCTCCTCCTGGGGGCTCCTACGAGCAGTACTTC. Its translation: CASSPPPGGSYEQYF.

This clonotype has a count of ten or more. The V and J genes are TRBV10-3 and TRBJ2-3; 12 bases are a match to TRBD1. The ends lost 8 bases at V and 5 bases at J; junction bases unmatched: 11. Germline CDR1 and CDR2: ENHRY and SYGVKD. This CDR3 is built from 16 residues. CDR3 DNA sequence: TGTGCCATCTCGGGACAGGGGGCTGCTAGCCGAGATACGCAGTATTTT. Protein product: CAISGQGAASRDTQYF.

This chain connects TRBV11-1 to TRBJ2-4; D perhaps matches TRBD1 (6 bases). V was trimmed by 5 bases and J by 1 base, leaving 21 bases between them. Germline-derived CDR1 and CDR2 are SGHAT and FQDESV (reference sequence). The CDR3 sequence is 18 residues long. CDR3 in DNA: TGTGCCAGCAGCACCACGCCTAGACAGGAGGAGGCCAAAAACATTCAGTACTTC. Translation gives CASSTTPRQEEAKNIQYF. Full variable domain (missing parts from reference TRBV11-1 and TRBJ2-4): EAEVAQSPRYKITEKSQAVAFWCDPISGHATLYWYRQILGQGPELLVQFQDESVVDDSQLPKDRFSAERLKGVDSTLKIQPAELGDSAMYLCASSTTPRQEEAKNIQYFGAGTRLSVL.

Ten or more counts support this clonotype. The chain couples TRBV19 to TRBJ2-5; TRBD2 agrees at 10 bases. The ends lost 3 bases at V and 4 bases at J; junction bases unmatched: 11. The germline V gene encodes CDR1 LNHDA and CDR2 SQIVND (reference sequence). The CDR3 consists of 17 residues. The CDR3 sequence is CASSMGRLAGVRETQYF. The CDR3 DNA sequence: TGTGCCAGTAGTATGGGCCGGCTAGCGGGAGTTAGAGAGACCCAGTACTTC.

The rearrangement links TRBV29-1 to TRBJ2-1, with TRBD2 as a possible D gene (5 bases). This CDR3 is 13 amino acids long. From germline, CDR1 is SQVTM and CDR2 ANQGSEA. The V end was cut by 6 bases, the J end by 0 bases, with 9 bases between. CDR3 sequence (DNA): TGCAGCGTGGGAGCGAGCTCCTACAATGAGCAGTTCTTC. Translating gives CSVGASSYNEQFF.

V and J are TRBV10-3 and TRBJ1-1; D is unclear. V gave up 8 bases and J gave up 2 bases, with 12 bases separating them. This CDR3 has 13 amino acids. Germline CDR1 ENHRY, CDR2 SYGVKD. CDR3 protein: CAISKAANTEAFF. CDR3 coding DNA: TGTGCCATCTCGAAAGCGGCCAACACTGAAGCTTTCTTT.

The chain uses TRBV5-6 and TRBJ2-7, with a tentative D call TRBD2 (5 bases). The CDR3 loop spans 14 amino acids. The germline gives CDR1 SGHDT, CDR2 YYEEEE. V shed 4 bases and J shed 2 bases, with 13 bases lying between them. As DNA, the CDR3 is TGTGCCAGCAGCCACGGATCGGGGACCTACGAGCAGTACTTC. Residues: CASSHGSGTYEQYF.

The V and J genes are TRBV5-6 and TRBJ2-7; D is unresolved. Trimming removed 4 bases at V and 0 bases at J, with 14 bases between. The CDR3 covers 15 residues. CDR1 SGHDT and CDR2 YYEEEE come from the germline V gene. The CDR3 loop reads CASSRSGLSSYEQYF. The CDR3, as DNA: TGTGCCAGCAGCCGTTCAGGCTTGAGCTCCTACGAGCAGTACTTC.